This T cell receptor (beta chain) was identified in a study of OX40 agonist ivuxolimab in advanced cancers. Study conclusions and caveats: A proportion of nonresponders additionally exhibited low normalized T-cell clonal expansion. Still undetermined is the antigen specificity of the expanded peripheral T cells.

The table came from immunoSEQ multiplex PCR; TCRdb's copy has only in-frame clones and leaves some out. The repertoire holds around 14,000 clones, with 65% to 80% as singletons. As concerns this clone: The target antigen is unknown.

V lost 2 bases, J lost 4 bases, and 8 bases stayed unmatched. This CDR3 has 15 amino acids. Germline values: CDR1 WSHSY, CDR2 SAAADI. The chain has TRBV10-2 and TRBJ2-7; 7 positions match TRBD2. The clonotype was recovered from an adult with an advanced solid tumor such as melanoma, head and neck, liver or kidney cancer. The material was CD4+ or CD8+ T cells sorted from blood, obtained in a trial of the OX40 agonist ivuxolimab. CDR3 residues: CASSEKRGANYEQYF. The CDR3 DNA is TGCGCCAGCAGTGAGAAGCGGGGAGCGAATTACGAGCAGTACTTC.